The 17 T cell receptor beta chains below all came from one sample that was sequenced in a study of CD8+ T cells in alopecia areata. RNA, once extracted, was reverse transcribed into cDNA for use as the sequencing template. Profiling relied on immunoSEQ multiplex PCR, and the TCRdb table lists in-frame clones only, not all of them. The repertoire includes more than 200,000 clones, approximately 61% of them detected once, and about 1.3% sits in the top ten. Sequencing used CD4+ T cells sorted from blood, obtained at week 0. The receptors here all came from a human donor with alopecia areata.

For the CDR3, the DNA is TGCAGCGCCGGGACAGGGCCCGGCGGTCAGCCCCAGCATTTT. It codes for CSAGTGPGGQPQHF. The chain combines TRBV29-1 with TRBJ1-5, with 9 bases fitting TRBD1. From germline, CDR1 is SQVTM and CDR2 ANQGSEA. The trim removed 7 bases at V and 6 bases at J, leaving 10 bases unmatched. The CDR3 spans 14 residues.

The rearrangement joins TRBV7-3 to TRBJ2-5; tentative D call: TRBD2 (6 bases). V lost 5 bases and J 5 bases, leaving 15 bases between the germline ends. Germline V gene sequence: CDR1 SGHTA, CDR2 FQGTGA. The CDR3 is made up of 14 amino acids. The CDR3 here is CASSPHSGAETQYF. As DNA, the CDR3 is TGTGCCAGCAGCCCCCACTCGGGAGCGGAGACCCAGTACTTC.

The chain couples TRBV5-1 to TRBJ1-2; D remains unclear. Germline loops: CDR1 SGHRS, CDR2 YFSETQ. This CDR3 spans 13 amino acids. Trimming took 8 bases from V and 2 from J, leaving 13 bases between them. The CDR3 loop reads CASNEGGNYGYTF. CDR3 bases: TGCGCCAGTAATGAGGGCGGAAACTATGGCTACACCTTC.

The chain is built from TRBV9 and TRBJ2-7; weak D call: TRBD2 (7 bases). This CDR3 is 16 amino acids long. V lost 0 bases and J 0 bases, leaving 13 bases between the germline ends. In germline, CDR1 is SGDLS, CDR2 YYNGEE. The CDR3 DNA reads TGTGCCAGCAGCGTAGACGGCGGGGGCGCCTCCTACGAGCAGTACTTC. Its protein product is CASSVDGGGASYEQYF.

The rearrangement uses TRBV29-1 and TRBJ2-1; 15 positions agree with TRBD2. CDR1 SQVTM and CDR2 ANQGSEA come from the germline V gene. V lost 7 bases, J lost 0 bases, and 4 bases stayed unmatched. The CDR3 is 16 residues long. CDR3 DNA: TGCAGCGCCGGGGGACTAGCGGGGGGCTCCTACAATGAGCAGTTCTTC. Translating gives CSAGGLAGGSYNEQFF.

V gene TRBV29-1 combines with J gene TRBJ1-2; tentative D call: TRBD1 (6 bases). V dropped 7 bases and J dropped 3 bases, with 18 bases sitting between them. CDR3 length: 14 residues. CDR1 SQVTM and CDR2 ANQGSEA come from the germline V gene. CDR3 bases: TGCAGCGCATCCACGGGGGCAGGAGACTATGGCTACACCTTC. Translation: CSASTGAGDYGYTF.

The genes are TRBV13 and TRBJ2-7, with D unclear. CDR3 length equals 17 residues. Germline V gene sequence: CDR1 PRHDT, CDR2 FYEKMQ (reference sequence). V dropped 0 bases and J dropped 0 bases, with 15 bases sitting between them. The CDR3 protein is CASSLGQGSPGSYEQYF. The CDR3 nucleotides are TGTGCCAGCAGCTTAGGCCAAGGATCCCCAGGCTCCTACGAGCAGTACTTC.

The table lists this clone with a few counts. In DNA, the CDR3 is TGTGCCAGCAGCTTGGCGGGACCCGGCCGCGGCTACACCTTC. Translation gives CASSLAGPGRGYTF. This chain links TRBV5-6 with TRBJ1-2, with D tentatively TRBD1 (5 bases). The ends were cut back, 0 bases at V and 8 bases at J, with 14 bases in the middle. Germline-derived CDR1 and CDR2 are SGHDT and YYEEEE. The CDR3 length is 14 residues.

Notes on this clone: The same CDR3 can be traced to other DNA sequences in this sample. The chain has TRBV30 and TRBJ2-5, with 7 bases that match TRBD2. The germline CDR1 and CDR2 sequences are GTSNPN and SVGIG (reference sequence). CDR3 length: 12 amino acids. The junction had 1 base not matched to a gene; V was cut back by 4 bases and J by 2 bases. The CDR3 here is CAWTSGQETQYF. For the CDR3, the DNA is TGTGCCTGGACTAGCGGACAAGAGACCCAGTACTTC.

This chain's CDR3 is CAWKGHANTEAFF. CDR3 sequence (DNA): TGTGCCTGGAAGGGACACGCGAACACTGAAGCTTTCTTT. This chain joins TRBV30 and TRBJ1-1; maybe TRBD1 (6 bases). The CDR3 is 13 residues long. The germline V and J ends were trimmed by 4 bases and 1 base, with 10 bases remaining between them. CDR1 is GTSNPN and CDR2 is SVGIG in the germline V gene (reference sequence).

There are a few counts of this clone. The gene calls are TRBV29-1 and TRBJ2-1; TRBD2 matches 7 bases. Trimming took 6 bases from V and 0 from J; bases not matched to a gene: 8. The CDR3 is 15 residues long. Germline assignment: CDR1 SQVTM and CDR2 ANQGSEA. The CDR3: CSVGGSRSSYNEQFF. The CDR3 coding sequence is TGCAGCGTCGGGGGGAGCCGAAGCTCCTACAATGAGCAGTTCTTC.

The gene calls are TRBV14 and TRBJ2-2; no clear D gene. V shed 1 base and J shed 5 bases, with 5 bases lying between them. Per germline, CDR1 SGHDN and CDR2 FVKESK. The CDR3 loop spans 13 amino acids. The DNA of the CDR3 is TGTGCCAGCAGCCAAGTCGCGACCGGGGAGCTGTTTTTT. This sequence encodes CASSQVATGELFF.

This clone came up a few times. The chain links TRBV27 to TRBJ2-5, with D possibly called TRBD1 or TRBD2 (7 bases each). CDR3 length: 15 residues. V was clipped by 0 bases and J by 4 bases, with 12 bases between them. CDR1 MNHEY and CDR2 SMNVEV come from the germline V gene (reference sequence). This CDR3 is CASSLSARGGETQYF. The CDR3 region has the DNA TGTGCCAGCAGTTTATCTGCCAGGGGGGGAGAGACCCAGTACTTC.

This chain uses TRBV7-2 with TRBJ2-5; D unresolved. V shed 1 base and J shed 5 bases, with 8 bases lying between them. This CDR3 region has 13 residues. Germline CDR1 is SGHTA and CDR2 is FQGNSA. CDR3 region: CASSLGVRETQYF. The CDR3 coding sequence is TGTGCCAGCAGCTTAGGGGTCCGGGAGACCCAGTACTTC.

This chain joins TRBV10-3 and TRBJ2-7, with 7 nucleotides matching TRBD1. Losses at the gene ends were 3 bases for V and 4 bases for J; bases not matched to a gene: 12. The CDR3 extends over 16 amino acids. Germline loops: CDR1 ENHRY, CDR2 SYGVKD. CDR3 protein: CAISDPTGEISYEQYF. In DNA form, the CDR3 reads TGTGCCATCAGTGACCCCACAGGGGAAATATCGTACGAGCAGTACTTC.

This chain links TRBV30 with TRBJ2-2; the D gene is possibly TRBD1 (6 bases). From germline, CDR1 is GTSNPN and CDR2 SVGIG (reference sequence). The CDR3 is made up of 13 amino acids. The V end was cut by 8 bases, the J end by 0 bases, with 10 bases between. This chain's CDR3 is CARQVSNTGELFF. For the CDR3, the DNA is TGTGCCAGACAGGTATCGAACACCGGGGAGCTGTTTTTT.

This sequence joins TRBV30 and TRBJ1-1; no firm D call. The CDR3 runs 17 residues. The ends were cut back, 0 bases at V and 1 base at J, with 18 bases in the middle. CDR1 is GTSNPN, CDR2 SVGIG, per germline (reference sequence). The CDR3 spells CAWSVGSWVGPNTEAFF. In nucleotides, the CDR3 is TGTGCCTGGAGTGTAGGGAGTTGGGTCGGTCCGAACACTGAAGCTTTCTTT. Using reference TRBV30 and TRBJ1-1 for the parts outside the CDR3, the full variable domain is SQTIHQWPATLVQPVGSPLSLECTVEGTSNPNLYWYRQAAGRGLQLLFYSVGIGQISSEVPQNLSASRPQDRQFILSSKKLLLSDSGFYLCAWSVGSWVGPNTEAFFGQGTRLTVV.